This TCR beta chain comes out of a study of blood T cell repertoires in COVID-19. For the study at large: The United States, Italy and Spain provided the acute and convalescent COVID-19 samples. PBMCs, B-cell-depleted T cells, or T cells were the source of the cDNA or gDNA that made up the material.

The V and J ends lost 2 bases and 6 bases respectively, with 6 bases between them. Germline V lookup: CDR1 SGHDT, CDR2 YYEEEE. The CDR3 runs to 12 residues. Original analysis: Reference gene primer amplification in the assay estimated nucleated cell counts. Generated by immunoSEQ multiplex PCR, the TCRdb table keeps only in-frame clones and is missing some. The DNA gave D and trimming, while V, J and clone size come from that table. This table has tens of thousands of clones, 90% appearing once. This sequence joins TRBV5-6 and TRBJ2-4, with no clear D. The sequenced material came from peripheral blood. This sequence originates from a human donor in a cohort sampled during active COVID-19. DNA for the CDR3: TGTGCCAGCAGCTTTTCCGTAAACATTCAGTACTTC. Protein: CASSFSVNIQYF.